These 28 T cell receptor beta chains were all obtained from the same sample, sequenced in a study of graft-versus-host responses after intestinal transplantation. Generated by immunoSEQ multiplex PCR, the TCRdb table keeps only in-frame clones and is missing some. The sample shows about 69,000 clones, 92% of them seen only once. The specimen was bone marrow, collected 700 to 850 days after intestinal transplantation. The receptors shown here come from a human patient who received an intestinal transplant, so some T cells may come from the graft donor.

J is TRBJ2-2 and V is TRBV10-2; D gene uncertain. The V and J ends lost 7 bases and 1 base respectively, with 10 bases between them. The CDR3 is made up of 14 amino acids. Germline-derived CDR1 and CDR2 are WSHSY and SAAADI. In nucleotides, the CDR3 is TGCGCCAGCATGGGGATTAGGAACACCGGGGAGCTGTTTTTT. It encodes CASMGIRNTGELFF.

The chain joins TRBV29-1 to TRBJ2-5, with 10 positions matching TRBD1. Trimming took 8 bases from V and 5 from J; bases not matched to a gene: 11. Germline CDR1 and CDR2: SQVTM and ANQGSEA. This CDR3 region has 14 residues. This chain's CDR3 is CSISGTGVWETQYF. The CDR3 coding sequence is TGCAGCATCTCCGGGACAGGGGTTTGGGAGACCCAGTACTTC.

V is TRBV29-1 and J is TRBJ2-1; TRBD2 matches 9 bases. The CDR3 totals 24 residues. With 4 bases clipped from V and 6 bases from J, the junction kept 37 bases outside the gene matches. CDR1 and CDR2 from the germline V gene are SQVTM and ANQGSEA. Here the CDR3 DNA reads TGCAGCGTTGCATATACGGGGGCGCGGGGGGGCCCTAGATCCGGGAGAAGTCTGGGCAATGAGCAGTTCTTC. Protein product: CSVAYTGARGGPRSGRSLGNEQFF.

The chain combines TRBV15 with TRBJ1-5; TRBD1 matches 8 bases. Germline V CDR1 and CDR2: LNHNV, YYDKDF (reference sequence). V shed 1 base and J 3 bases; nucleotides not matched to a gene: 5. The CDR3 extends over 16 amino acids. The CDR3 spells CATSRARGPFNQPQHF. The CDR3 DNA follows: TGTGCCACCAGCAGAGCCAGGGGGCCCTTCAATCAGCCCCAGCATTTT.

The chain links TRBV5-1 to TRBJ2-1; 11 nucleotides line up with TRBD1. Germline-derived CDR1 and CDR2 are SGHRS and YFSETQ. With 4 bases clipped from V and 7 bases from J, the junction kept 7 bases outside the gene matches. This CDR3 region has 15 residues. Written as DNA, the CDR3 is TGCGCCAGCAGCCCCCTGGGACAGGGGGGAAATGAGCAGTTCTTC. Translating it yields CASSPLGQGGNEQFF. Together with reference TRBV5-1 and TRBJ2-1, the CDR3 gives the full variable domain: KAGVTQTPRYLIKTRGQQVTLSCSPISGHRSVSWYQQTPGQGLQFLFEYFSETQRNKGNFPGRFSGRQFSNSRSEMNVSTLELGDSALYLCASSPLGQGGNEQFFGPGTRLTVL.

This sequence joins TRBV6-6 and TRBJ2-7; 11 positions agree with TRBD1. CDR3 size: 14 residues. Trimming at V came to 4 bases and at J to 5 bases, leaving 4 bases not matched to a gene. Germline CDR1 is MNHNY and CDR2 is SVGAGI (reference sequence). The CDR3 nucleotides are TGTGCCAGCAGTTGGGGGACAGGGGGTAACGAGCAGTACTTC. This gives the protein CASSWGTGGNEQYF.

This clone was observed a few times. The CDR3 DNA reads as TGTGCCAGCAGCGTGATGGACAGGCTGTCCACTGGAAACACCATATATTTT. Encoded protein: CASSVMDRLSTGNTIYF. This rearrangement joins TRBV9 to TRBJ1-3, with 7 bases aligning to TRBD1. The V gene end was trimmed by 2 bases and the J gene end by 2 bases; junction bases not matched to a gene: 10. CDR1 and CDR2 (germline): SGDLS, YYNGEE. The CDR3 is made up of 17 amino acids.

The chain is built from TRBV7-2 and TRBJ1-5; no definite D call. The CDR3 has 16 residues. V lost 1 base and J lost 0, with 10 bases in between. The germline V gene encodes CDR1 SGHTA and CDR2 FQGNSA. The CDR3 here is CASSLVSRYSNQPQHF. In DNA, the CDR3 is TGTGCCAGCAGCTTAGTTTCGCGATATAGCAATCAGCCCCAGCATTTT.

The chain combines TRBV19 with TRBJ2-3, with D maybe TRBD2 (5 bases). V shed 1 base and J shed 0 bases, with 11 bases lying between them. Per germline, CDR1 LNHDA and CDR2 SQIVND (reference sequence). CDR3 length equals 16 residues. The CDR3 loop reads CASSIARELSTDTQYF. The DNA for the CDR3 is TGTGCCAGTAGTATAGCTCGGGAACTTAGCACAGATACGCAGTATTTT.

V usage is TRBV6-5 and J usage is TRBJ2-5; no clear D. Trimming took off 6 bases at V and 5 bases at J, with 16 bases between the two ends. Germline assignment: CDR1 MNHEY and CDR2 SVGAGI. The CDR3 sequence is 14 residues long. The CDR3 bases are TGTGCCAGCAGCCGGGCCCCAGTTCGGGAGACCCAGTACTTC. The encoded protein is CASSRAPVRETQYF.

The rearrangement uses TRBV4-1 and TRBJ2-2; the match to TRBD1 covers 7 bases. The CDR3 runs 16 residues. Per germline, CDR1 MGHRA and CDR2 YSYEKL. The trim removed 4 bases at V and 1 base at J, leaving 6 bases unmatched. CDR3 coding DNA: TGCGCCAGCAGCCGAGGTTGGACAGGGAACACCGGGGAGCTGTTTTTT. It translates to CASSRGWTGNTGELFF.

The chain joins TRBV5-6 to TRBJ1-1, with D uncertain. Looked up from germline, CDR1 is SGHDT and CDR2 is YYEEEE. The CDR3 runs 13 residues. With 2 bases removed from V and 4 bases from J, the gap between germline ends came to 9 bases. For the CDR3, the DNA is TGTGCCAGCAGCTTTACCGTCACCACTGAAGCTTTCTTT. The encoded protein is CASSFTVTTEAFF.

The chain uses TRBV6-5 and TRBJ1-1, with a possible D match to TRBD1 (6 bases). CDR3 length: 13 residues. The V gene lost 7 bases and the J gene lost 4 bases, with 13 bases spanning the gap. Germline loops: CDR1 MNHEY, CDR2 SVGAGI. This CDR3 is CASTLGGSTEAFF. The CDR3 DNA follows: TGTGCCAGCACCTTAGGGGGGAGCACTGAAGCTTTCTTT.

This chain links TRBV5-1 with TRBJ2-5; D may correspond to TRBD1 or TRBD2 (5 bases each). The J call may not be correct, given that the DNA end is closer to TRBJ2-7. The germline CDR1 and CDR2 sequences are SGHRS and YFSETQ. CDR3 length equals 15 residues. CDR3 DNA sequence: TGCGCCAGCAGCTTGCTGGGACGGGAAGACTACGAGCAGTACTTC. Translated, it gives CASSLLGREDYEQYF.

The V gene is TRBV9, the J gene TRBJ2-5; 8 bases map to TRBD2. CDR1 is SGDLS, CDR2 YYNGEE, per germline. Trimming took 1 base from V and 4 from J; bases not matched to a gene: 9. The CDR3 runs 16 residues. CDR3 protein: CASSVYPGGGGETQYF. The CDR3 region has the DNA TGTGCCAGCAGCGTATATCCGGGAGGGGGGGGAGAGACCCAGTACTTC.

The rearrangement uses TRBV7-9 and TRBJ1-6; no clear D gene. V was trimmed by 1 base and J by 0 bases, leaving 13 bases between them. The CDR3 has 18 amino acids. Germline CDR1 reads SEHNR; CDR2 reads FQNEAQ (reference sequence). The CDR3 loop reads CASSLDFGQSSYNSPLHF. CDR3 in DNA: TGTGCCAGCAGCTTAGATTTTGGTCAAAGCTCCTATAATTCACCCCTCCACTTT.

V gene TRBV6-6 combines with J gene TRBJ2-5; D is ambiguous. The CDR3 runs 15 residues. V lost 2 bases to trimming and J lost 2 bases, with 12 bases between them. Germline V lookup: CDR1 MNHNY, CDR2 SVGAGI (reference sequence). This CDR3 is CASSYAPHRQETQYF. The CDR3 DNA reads TGTGCCAGCAGTTACGCGCCGCATAGGCAAGAGACCCAGTACTTC.

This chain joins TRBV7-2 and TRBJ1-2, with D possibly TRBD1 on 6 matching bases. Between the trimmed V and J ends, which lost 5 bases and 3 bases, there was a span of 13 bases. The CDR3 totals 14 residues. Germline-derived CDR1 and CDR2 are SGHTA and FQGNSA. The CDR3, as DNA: TGTGCCAGCAGCGCGGGACACCAAGACTATGGCTACACCTTC. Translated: CASSAGHQDYGYTF. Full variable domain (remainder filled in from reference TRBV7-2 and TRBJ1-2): GAGVSQSPSNKVTEKGKDVELRCDPISGHTALYWYRQSLGQGLEFLIYFQGNSAPDKSGLPSDRFSAERTGGSVSTLTIQRTQQEDSAVYLCASSAGHQDYGYTFGSGTRLTVV.

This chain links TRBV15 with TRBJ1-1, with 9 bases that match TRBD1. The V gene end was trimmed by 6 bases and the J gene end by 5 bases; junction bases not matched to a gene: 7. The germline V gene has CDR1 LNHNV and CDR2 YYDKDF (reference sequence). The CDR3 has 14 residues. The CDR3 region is CATRRQGVGTEAFF. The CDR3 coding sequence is TGTGCCACCAGGAGACAGGGGGTGGGGACTGAAGCTTTCTTT.

The chain's CDR3 is CASSQGARVDGYTF. DNA of the CDR3: TGCGCCAGCAGCCAGGGGGCCAGGGTGGATGGCTACACCTTC. The chain is built from TRBV4-1 and TRBJ1-2, with D possibly TRBD1 on 6 matching bases. This CDR3 has 14 amino acids. CDR1 is MGHRA and CDR2 is YSYEKL in the germline V gene. The V end was cut by 3 bases, the J end by 6 bases, with 14 bases between.

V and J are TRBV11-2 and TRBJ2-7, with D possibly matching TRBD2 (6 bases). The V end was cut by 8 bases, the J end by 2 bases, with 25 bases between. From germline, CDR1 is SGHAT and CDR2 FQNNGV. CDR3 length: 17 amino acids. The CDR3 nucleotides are TGTGCCAGCCGCACTTCAAGGGGACTCTCTAGACCCTACGAGCAGTACTTC. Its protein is CASRTSRGLSRPYEQYF.

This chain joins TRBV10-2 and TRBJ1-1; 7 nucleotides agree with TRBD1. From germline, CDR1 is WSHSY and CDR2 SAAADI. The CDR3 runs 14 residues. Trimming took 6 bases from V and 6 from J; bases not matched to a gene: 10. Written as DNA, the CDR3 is TGCGCCAGCAGGTTAGACAGGGAGGGACCTGAAGCTTTCTTT. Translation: CASRLDREGPEAFF.

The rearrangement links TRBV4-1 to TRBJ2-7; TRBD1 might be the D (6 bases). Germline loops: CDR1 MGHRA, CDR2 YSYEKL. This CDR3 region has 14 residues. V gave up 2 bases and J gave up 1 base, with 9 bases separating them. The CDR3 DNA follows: TGCGCCAGCAGCCAAAACAGGGATTCCTACGAGCAGTACTTC. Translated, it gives CASSQNRDSYEQYF.

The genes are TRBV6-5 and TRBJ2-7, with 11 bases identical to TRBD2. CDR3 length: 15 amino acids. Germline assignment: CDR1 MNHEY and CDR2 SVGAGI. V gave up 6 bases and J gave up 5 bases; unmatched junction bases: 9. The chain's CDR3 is CASSPVAGGPHEQYF. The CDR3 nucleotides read TGTGCCAGCAGCCCTGTAGCGGGGGGGCCCCACGAGCAGTACTTC.

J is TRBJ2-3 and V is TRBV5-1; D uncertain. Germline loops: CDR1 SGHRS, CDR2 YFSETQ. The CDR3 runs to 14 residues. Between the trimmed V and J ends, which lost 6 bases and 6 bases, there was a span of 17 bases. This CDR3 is CASNWRRPGDTQYF. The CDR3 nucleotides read TGCGCCAGCAATTGGCGGAGACCTGGGGATACGCAGTATTTT. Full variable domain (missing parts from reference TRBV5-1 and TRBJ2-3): KAGVTQTPRYLIKTRGQQVTLSCSPISGHRSVSWYQQTPGQGLQFLFEYFSETQRNKGNFPGRFSGRQFSNSRSEMNVSTLELGDSALYLCASNWRRPGDTQYFGPGTRLTVL.

The CDR3 loop is CASSDWAGGLGETQYF. As DNA, the CDR3 is TGTGCCAGCAGTGATTGGGCGGGAGGGCTTGGAGAGACCCAGTACTTC. This chain connects TRBV2 to TRBJ2-5; 9 bases map to TRBD2. Germline V CDR1 and CDR2: SNHLY, FYNNEI. The junction had 9 bases not matched to a gene; V was cut back by 3 bases and J by 4 bases. The CDR3 sequence is 16 residues long.

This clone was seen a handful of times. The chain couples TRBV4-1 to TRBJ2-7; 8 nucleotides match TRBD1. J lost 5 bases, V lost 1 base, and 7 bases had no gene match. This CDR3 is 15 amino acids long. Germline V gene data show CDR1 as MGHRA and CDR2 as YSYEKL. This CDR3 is CASSQGDRLGHEQYF. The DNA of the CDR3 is TGCGCCAGCAGCCAAGGGGACAGGCTAGGCCACGAGCAGTACTTC.

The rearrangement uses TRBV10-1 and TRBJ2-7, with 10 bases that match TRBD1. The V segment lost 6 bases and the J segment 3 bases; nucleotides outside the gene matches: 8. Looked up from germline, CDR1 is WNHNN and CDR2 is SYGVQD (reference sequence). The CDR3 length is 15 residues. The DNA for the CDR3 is TGCGCCAGCAGCAAACACCGGGACAGGGGCTACGAGCAGTACTTC. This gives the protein CASSKHRDRGYEQYF.